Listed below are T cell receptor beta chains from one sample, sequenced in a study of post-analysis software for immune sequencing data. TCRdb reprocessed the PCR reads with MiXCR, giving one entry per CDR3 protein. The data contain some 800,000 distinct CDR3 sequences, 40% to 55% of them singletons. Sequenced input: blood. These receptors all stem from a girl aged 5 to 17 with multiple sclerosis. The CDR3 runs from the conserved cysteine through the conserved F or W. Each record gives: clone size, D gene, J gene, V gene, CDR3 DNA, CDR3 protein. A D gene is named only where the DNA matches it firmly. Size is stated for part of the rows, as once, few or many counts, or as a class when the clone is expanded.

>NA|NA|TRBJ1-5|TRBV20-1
TGCAGTGCTAGCCCCAGGGGTGATCAGCCCCAGCATTTT
CSASPRGDQPQHF
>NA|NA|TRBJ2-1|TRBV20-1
TGCAGTGCTAGAGATAGCCAGGCCTACAATGAGCAGTTCTTC
CSARDSQAYNEQFF
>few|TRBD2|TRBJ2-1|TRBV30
TGTGCCTGGAGTGTGGGACTAGCTGACAATGAGCAGTTCTTC
CAWSVGLADNEQFF
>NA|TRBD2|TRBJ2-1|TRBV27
TGTGCCAGCAGAGCGCGCCGGACTAGCGGGAGAGGGGATTCCTACAATGAGCAGTTCTTC
CASRARRTSGRGDSYNEQFF
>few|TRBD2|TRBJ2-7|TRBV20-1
TGCAGTGCTAGATCAGGACTAGCGGAGTCCTACGAGCAGTACTTC
CSARSGLAESYEQYF
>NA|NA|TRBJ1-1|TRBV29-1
TGCAGCGCCGGCCCGAGTGAAGCTTTCTTT
CSAGPSEAFF
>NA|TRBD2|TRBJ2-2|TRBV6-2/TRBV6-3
TGTGCCAGCCAGCGGGAGGACGTTACCGGGGAGCTGTTTTTT
CASQREDVTGELFF
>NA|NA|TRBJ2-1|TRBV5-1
TGCGCCAGCAGCTTGCCCGCTAGCGCAAATGAGCAGTTCTTC
CASSLPASANEQFF
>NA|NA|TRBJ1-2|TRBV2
TGTGCCAGCAGTGACGCGCTGCTGAACTATGGCTACACCTTC
CASSDALLNYGYTF
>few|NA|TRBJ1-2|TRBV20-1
TGCAGTGCTCTAGTCGATGTTTCTGGCTACACCTTC
CSALVDVSGYTF
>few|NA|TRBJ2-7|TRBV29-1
TGCAGCGCCACAGGGTACCCCTACGAGCAGTACTTC
CSATGYPYEQYF
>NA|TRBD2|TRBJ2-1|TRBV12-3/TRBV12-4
TGTGCCAGCAGTTTAGACGGGAGGGGCAACAATGAGCAGTTCTTC
CASSLDGRGNNEQFF
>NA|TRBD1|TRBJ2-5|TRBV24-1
TGTGCCACCAGTGATAGGACAGGGTGGGAGACCCAGTACTTC
CATSDRTGWETQYF